This T cell receptor beta chain was observed in a study of beta chain features in type 1 diabetes. Study-level points and caveats: Type 1 diabetes patients had moderately but significantly shorter TCRB CDR3s in all four CD4+ subsets.

Concerning this clone itself: Its antigen remains unknown.

In germline, CDR1 is MNHNY, CDR2 SVGAGI (reference sequence). This CDR3 spans 15 amino acids. Trimming stripped 5 bases from V and 10 bases from J, with 18 bases between. Expressed TCRB transcripts got sequenced, as all isolated RNA was reverse transcribed. Generated by immunoSEQ multiplex PCR, the TCRdb table keeps only in-frame clones and is missing some. The table lists about 620,000 clones, roughly a sixth of them singletons. This sequence originates from a man aged 18-30 years in good health. This sequence joins TRBV6-6 and TRBJ1-6; D is perhaps TRBD1 (5 bases). The sample taken for sequencing was naive CD4+ T cells from blood. CDR3 sequence reads: CASSPGGDTLSPLHF. The CDR3 nucleotides read TGTGCCAGCAGTCCTGGGGGGGATACACTATCACCCCTCCACTTT.